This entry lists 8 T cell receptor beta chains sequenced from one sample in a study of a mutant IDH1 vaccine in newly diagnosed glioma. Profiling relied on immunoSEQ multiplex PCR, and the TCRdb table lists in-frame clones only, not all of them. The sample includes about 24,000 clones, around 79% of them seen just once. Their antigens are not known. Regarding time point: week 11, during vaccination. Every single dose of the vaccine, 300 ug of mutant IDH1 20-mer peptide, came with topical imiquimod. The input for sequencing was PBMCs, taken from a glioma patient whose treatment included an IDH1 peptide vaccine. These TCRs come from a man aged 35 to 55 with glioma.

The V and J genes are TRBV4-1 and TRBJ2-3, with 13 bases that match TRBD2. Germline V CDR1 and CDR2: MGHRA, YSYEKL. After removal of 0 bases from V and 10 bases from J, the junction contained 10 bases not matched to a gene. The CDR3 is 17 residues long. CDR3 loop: CASSQDRTSGSIRAQYF. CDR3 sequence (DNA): TGCGCCAGCAGCCAAGATCGGACTAGCGGGAGTATTCGCGCGCAGTATTTT.

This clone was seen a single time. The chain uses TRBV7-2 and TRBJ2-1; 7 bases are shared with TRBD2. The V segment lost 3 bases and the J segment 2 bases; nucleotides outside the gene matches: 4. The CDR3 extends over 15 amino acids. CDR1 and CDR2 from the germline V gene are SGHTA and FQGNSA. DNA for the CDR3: TGTGCCAGCAGCTTGCAAGCGGGGCCCTACAATGAGCAGTTCTTC. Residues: CASSLQAGPYNEQFF. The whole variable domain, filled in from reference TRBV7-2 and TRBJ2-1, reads GAGVSQSPSNKVTEKGKDVELRCDPISGHTALYWYRQSLGQGLEFLIYFQGNSAPDKSGLPSDRFSAERTGGSVSTLTIQRTQQEDSAVYLCASSLQAGPYNEQFFGPGTRLTVL.

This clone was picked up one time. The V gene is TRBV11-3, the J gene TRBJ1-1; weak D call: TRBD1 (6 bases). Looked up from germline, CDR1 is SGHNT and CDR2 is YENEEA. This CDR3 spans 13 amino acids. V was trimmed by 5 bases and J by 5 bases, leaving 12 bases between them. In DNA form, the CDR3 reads TGTGCCAGCAGCCCCGAGGGGGGGACTGAAGCTTTCTTT. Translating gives CASSPEGGTEAFF.

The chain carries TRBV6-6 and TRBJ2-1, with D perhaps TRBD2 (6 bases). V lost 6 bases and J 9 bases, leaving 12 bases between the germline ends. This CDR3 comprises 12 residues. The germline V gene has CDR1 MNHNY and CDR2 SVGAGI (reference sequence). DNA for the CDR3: TGTGCCAGCAGACCTTTCGGGGGTGAGCAGTTCTTC. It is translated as CASRPFGGEQFF.

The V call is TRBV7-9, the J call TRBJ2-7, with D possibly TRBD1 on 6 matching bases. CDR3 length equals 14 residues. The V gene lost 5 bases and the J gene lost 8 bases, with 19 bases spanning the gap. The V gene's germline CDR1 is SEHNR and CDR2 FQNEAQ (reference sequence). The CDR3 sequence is CASSPRQDPTKQYF. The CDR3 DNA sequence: TGTGCCAGCAGCCCTAGACAGGATCCTACGAAGCAGTACTTC.

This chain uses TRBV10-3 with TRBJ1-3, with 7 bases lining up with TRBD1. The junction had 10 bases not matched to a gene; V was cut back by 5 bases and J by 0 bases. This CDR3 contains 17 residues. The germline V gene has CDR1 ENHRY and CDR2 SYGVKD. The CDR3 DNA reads TGTGCCATCAGTAAAGCCGGGACAGAAGTCTCTGGAAACACCATATATTTT. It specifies CAISKAGTEVSGNTIYF.

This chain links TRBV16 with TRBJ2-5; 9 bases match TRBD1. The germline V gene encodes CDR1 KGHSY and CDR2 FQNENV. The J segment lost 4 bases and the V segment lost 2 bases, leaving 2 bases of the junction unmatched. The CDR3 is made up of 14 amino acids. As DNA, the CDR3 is TGTGCCAGCAGCCAAGGACAGGGGCGAGAGACCCAGTACTTC. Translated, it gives CASSQGQGRETQYF.

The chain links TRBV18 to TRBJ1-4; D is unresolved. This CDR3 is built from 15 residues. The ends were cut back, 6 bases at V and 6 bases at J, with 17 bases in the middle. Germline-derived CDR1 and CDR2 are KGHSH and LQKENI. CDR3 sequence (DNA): TGTGCCAGCTCTAACCAAGAGTGGTCCCATGAAAAACTGTTTTTT. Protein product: CASSNQEWSHEKLFF.